These 24 T cell receptor beta chains were sequenced from one sample in a study of STAT5B mutations in CD4+ large granular lymphocyte leukemia. Measured with immunoSEQ multiplex PCR; TCRdb has only the in-frame clones, and not every one. This repertoire shows 45,000 to 55,000 clones, 60% to 75% found once; its top ten account for approximately 1.4%. Source material: CD4+ T cells from blood buffy coats. Receptors were obtained from a human donor in good health.

This chain connects TRBV4-1 to TRBJ1-2, with 7 positions matching TRBD1. CDR3 length: 16 residues. Germline V gene lookup returns CDR1 MGHRA and CDR2 YSYEKL. Germline trimming cut 3 bases from V and 0 bases from J; bases unmatched to any gene: 7. The CDR3: CASSHTDRVSNYGYTF. The CDR3 nucleotides are TGCGCCAGCAGCCACACTGACAGGGTATCTAACTATGGCTACACCTTC.

The CDR3, as DNA: TGCGCCAGCAGGGTGACTAGCGCAGAGACCCAGTACTTC. It translates to CASRVTSAETQYF. The V gene is TRBV10-2, the J gene TRBJ2-5, with 8 bases that match TRBD2. This CDR3 spans 13 amino acids. Per germline, CDR1 WSHSY and CDR2 SAAADI. The V gene end was trimmed by 6 bases and the J gene end by 4 bases; junction bases not matched to a gene: 4.

The sample holds one count of this clone. The chain employs TRBV27 and TRBJ2-7; D not certain. Germline V gene lookup returns CDR1 MNHEY and CDR2 SMNVEV (reference sequence). The CDR3 sequence is 13 residues long. Trimming took 7 bases from V and 4 from J, leaving 14 bases between them. This CDR3 reads CASITSGNYEQYF. Here the CDR3 DNA reads TGTGCCAGCATTACCTCAGGTAATTACGAGCAGTACTTC.

This clone was counted only a few times. V and J are TRBV7-3 and TRBJ2-7, with D uncertain. V lost 5 bases and J lost 2, with 7 bases in between. The CDR3 loop spans 12 amino acids. Looked up from germline, CDR1 is SGHTA and CDR2 is FQGTGA. The CDR3: CASSAWPYEQYV. The CDR3 nucleotides read TGTGCCAGCAGCGCGTGGCCCTACGAGCAGTACGTC.

The sample holds a few counts of this clone. This specimen includes other DNA sequences encoding the same CDR3. The V and J genes are TRBV19 and TRBJ1-1; TRBD1 might be the D (5 bases). The ends were cut back, 3 bases at V and 5 bases at J, with 10 bases in the middle. This CDR3 has 13 residues. CDR1 LNHDA and CDR2 SQIVND come from the germline V gene (reference sequence). The CDR3 DNA sequence: TGTGCCAGTAGTATTGGCAGGGAGACTGAAGCTTTCTTT. It translates to CASSIGRETEAFF. The full variable domain, its missing parts supplied by reference TRBV19 and TRBJ1-1, is DGGITQSPKYLFRKEGQNVTLSCEQNLNHDAMYWYRQDPGQGLRLIYYSQIVNDFQKGDIAEGYSVSREKKESFPLTVTSAQKNPTAFYLCASSIGRETEAFFGQGTRLTVV.

V is TRBV7-8 and J is TRBJ2-7; D might be TRBD1 or TRBD2, each matching 7 bases. This CDR3 spans 15 amino acids. Germline CDR1 and CDR2: SGHVS and FQNEAQ. V lost 5 bases, J lost 3 bases, and 17 bases lay in between. In DNA, the CDR3 is TGTGCCAGCAGCCAGGGCCAGGGGGGGCTCTACGAGCAGTACTTC. Protein product: CASSQGQGGLYEQYF.

The chain employs TRBV7-6 and TRBJ2-5; D not certain. The germline V and J ends were trimmed by 3 bases and 2 bases, with 7 bases remaining between them. Germline V gives CDR1 SGHVS, CDR2 FNYEAQ. The CDR3 is 13 residues long. CDR3 amino acids: CASSFHSQETQYF. The DNA of the CDR3 is TGTGCCAGCAGCTTCCACAGTCAAGAGACCCAGTACTTC.

The rearrangement links TRBV6-5 to TRBJ2-3, with a possible D match to TRBD1 (6 bases). The germline V gene encodes CDR1 MNHEY and CDR2 SVGAGI. V was clipped by 0 bases and J by 3 bases, with 10 bases between them. This CDR3 spans 15 amino acids. CDR3 nucleotides: TGTGCCAGCAGTTACTCGGGGGCGGAGACAGATACGCAGTATTTT. This codes for CASSYSGAETDTQYF.

This clone turned up a few times. The chain joins TRBV5-5 to TRBJ2-7, with D perhaps TRBD2 (5 bases). There are 11 residues in the CDR3. The V gene lost 5 bases and the J gene lost 4 bases, with 7 bases spanning the gap. Germline CDR1 SGHKS, CDR2 YYEKEE (reference sequence). The CDR3 DNA reads TGTGCCAGCAGGGGAGAATACGAGCAGTACTTC. Its translation: CASRGEYEQYF.

This clone came up once. This chain uses TRBV7-3 with TRBJ2-3; 7 nucleotides match TRBD1. Germline assignment: CDR1 SGHTA and CDR2 FQGTGA. J gave up 2 bases and V 0 bases, and 5 bases lay outside the gene matches. The CDR3 has 16 amino acids. The chain's CDR3 is CASSLTGTGVTDTQYF. CDR3 nucleotides: TGTGCCAGCAGCTTAACCGGAACAGGGGTCACAGATACGCAGTATTTT.

The rearrangement uses TRBV7-2 and TRBJ1-3; possible D gene TRBD1, 5 bases. V gave up 1 base and J gave up 4 bases, with 8 bases separating them. Looked up from germline, CDR1 is SGHTA and CDR2 is FQGNSA. The CDR3 runs 14 residues. CDR3 DNA: TGTGCCAGCAGCTTAGGGGGGGAAGGAAACACCATATATTTT. It encodes CASSLGGEGNTIYF.

The chain uses TRBV11-2 and TRBJ1-6; possibly TRBD1 for D (6 bases). The germline CDR1 and CDR2 sequences are SGHAT and FQNNGV. Trimming pared 0 bases from V and 7 bases from J, leaving 10 bases between. The CDR3 has 15 amino acids. The CDR3 DNA is TGTGCCAGCAGCTTAGATTCAGGGGCCAATTCACCCCTCCACTTT. Amino acid sequence: CASSLDSGANSPLHF.

V usage is TRBV7-9 and J usage is TRBJ1-3, with no clear D. The germline V gene encodes CDR1 SEHNR and CDR2 FQNEAQ (reference sequence). The CDR3 totals 15 residues. Trimming removed 3 bases from V and 1 base from J, with 10 bases in between. CDR3 nucleotides: TGTGCCAGCAGCTTCGGGTCTCCTTCTGGAAACACCATATATTTT. This encodes CASSFGSPSGNTIYF.

The chain joins TRBV27 to TRBJ2-7; perhaps TRBD1 as D (6 bases). Looked up from germline, CDR1 is MNHEY and CDR2 is SMNVEV (reference sequence). The CDR3 has 13 amino acids. Trimming cost V 8 bases and J 1 base, with 12 bases left between them. CDR3 amino acids: CASARGSSYEQYF. The CDR3 DNA reads as TGTGCCAGCGCCAGGGGTTCGTCCTACGAGCAGTACTTC.

The chain links TRBV19 to TRBJ1-6; weak D call: TRBD1 (6 bases). CDR3 length equals 15 residues. The germline CDR1 and CDR2 sequences are LNHDA and SQIVND (reference sequence). Trimming shortened V by 4 bases and J by 10 bases, and 17 bases separated the two germline ends. The CDR3 DNA sequence: TGTGCCAGTAGTACGGTCAATCAGGGGCTATCACCCCTCCACTTT. Translation gives CASSTVNQGLSPLHF.

The J gene is TRBJ2-1, the V gene TRBV7-6; TRBD2 matches at 7 bases. The V and J ends lost 6 bases and 3 bases, in that order; junction bases with no gene match: 8. Germline V gene sequence: CDR1 SGHVS, CDR2 FNYEAQ. The CDR3 length is 15 residues. CDR3 amino acids: CASSLLLADYNEQFF. CDR3 DNA sequence: TGTGCCAGCAGTCTACTCCTAGCGGACTACAATGAGCAGTTCTTC.

This clone appeared a single time. The chain links TRBV30 to TRBJ2-1; 9 nucleotides line up with TRBD1. Germline CDR1 GTSNPN, CDR2 SVGIG (reference sequence). After removal of 2 bases from V and 8 bases from J, the junction contained 4 bases not matched to a gene. This CDR3 is built from 13 residues. This CDR3 is CAWSTGGKDEQFF. In DNA form, the CDR3 reads TGTGCCTGGAGTACAGGGGGCAAGGATGAGCAGTTCTTC.

The J gene is TRBJ2-2, the V gene TRBV9; maybe TRBD2 (7 bases). CDR1 and CDR2 from the germline V gene are SGDLS and YYNGEE. V shed 1 base and J shed 1 base, with 11 bases lying between them. The length of the CDR3 is 16 residues. The CDR3 protein is CASSVHGGLNTGELFF. In DNA form, the CDR3 reads TGTGCCAGCAGCGTACACGGGGGGCTGAACACCGGGGAGCTGTTTTTT.

This chain joins TRBV30 and TRBJ1-6; D is perhaps TRBD1 (6 bases). V shed 8 bases and J shed 6 bases, with 14 bases lying between them. The CDR3 has 13 amino acids. The germline V gene has CDR1 GTSNPN and CDR2 SVGIG (reference sequence). CDR3 amino acids: CAGGTMGNSPLHF. In nucleotides, the CDR3 is TGTGCCGGCGGGACAATGGGTAATTCACCCCTCCACTTT. Using reference TRBV30 and TRBJ1-6 for the parts outside the CDR3, the full variable domain is SQTIHQWPATLVQPVGSPLSLECTVEGTSNPNLYWYRQAAGRGLQLLFYSVGIGQISSEVPQNLSASRPQDRQFILSSKKLLLSDSGFYLCAGGTMGNSPLHFGNGTRLTVT.

The chain is built from TRBV4-2 and TRBJ1-2, with a tentative D call TRBD1 (5 bases). Trimming took 0 bases from V and 2 from J, leaving 7 bases between them. The CDR3 length is 14 residues. The germline V gene has CDR1 LGHNA and CDR2 YNFKEQ. CDR3 in DNA: TGTGCCAGCAGCCAAGATTCAGGGAACTATGGCTACACCTTC. As protein: CASSQDSGNYGYTF.

The rearrangement joins TRBV2 to TRBJ1-1; a weak D match, TRBD1 (6 bases). The CDR3 loop spans 13 amino acids. Germline V CDR1 and CDR2: SNHLY, FYNNEI. Trimming removed 7 bases at V and 0 bases at J, with 9 bases between. DNA for the CDR3: TGTGCCAGCACAACAGGGATGAACACTGAAGCTTTCTTT. This translates into CASTTGMNTEAFF.

The chain employs TRBV6-5 and TRBJ2-2; TRBD2 is a possible D gene (5 bases). V was clipped by 2 bases and J by 4 bases, with 14 bases between them. The CDR3 contains 16 residues. Germline V gene sequence: CDR1 MNHEY, CDR2 SVGAGI. In nucleotides, the CDR3 is TGTGCCAGCAGTTACACAATAGGAGGCGCCACCGGGGAGCTGTTTTTT. Its translation: CASSYTIGGATGELFF.

The sample holds one count of this clone. The CDR3 loop reads CASSQDQIGGGGGFYNEQFF. The CDR3 DNA reads as TGTGCCAGCAGCCAAGACCAGATCGGGGGAGGCGGGGGCTTCTACAATGAGCAGTTCTTC. This chain uses TRBV4-2 with TRBJ2-1, with a tentative D call TRBD2 (7 bases). The CDR3 loop spans 20 amino acids. Trimming left V 0 bases short and J 3 bases short, with 24 bases between. The germline V gene has CDR1 LGHNA and CDR2 YNFKEQ.

This chain links TRBV30 with TRBJ1-2; D may be TRBD1 (6 bases). V lost 0 bases and J 8 bases, leaving 13 bases between the germline ends. The CDR3 extends over 13 amino acids. Germline V gene lookup returns CDR1 GTSNPN and CDR2 SVGIG (reference sequence). The CDR3 DNA reads TGTGCCTGGAGTGTACGGGGGGCGTTGGGCTACACCTTC. It encodes CAWSVRGALGYTF.